This T cell receptor (beta chain) was identified during a study of shared clonotypes between healthy human individuals. Study-level points and caveats: The study generally estimated greater richness for naive than memory subsets. Clonotypes that were shared across four donors made up around 4.6% of naive CD4 clonotypes.

Adults of Caucasian background living in Nashville, Tennessee made up all donors. Sequenced by immunoSEQ multiplex PCR; TCRdb stores in-frame clones only, minus some. The table has approximately 2.3 million clones, over 85% seen once. V lost 3 bases and J 1 base, leaving 5 bases between the germline ends. From germline, CDR1 is SGHNT and CDR2 YENEEA. The CDR3 length is 13 residues. This clone has only one observation. Its antigen is not identified. The receptor was isolated from a man aged 18-30 years in good health. Some clones in this sample may be carry-over from other donors' samples. The chain carries TRBV11-3 and TRBJ2-3; no definite D call. The sequencing input was naive CD4+ T cells from PBMCs. Specified subset: CD45RA+ positively selected. CDR3 region: CASSFKRTDTQYF. Here the CDR3 DNA reads TGTGCCAGCAGCTTCAAGCGCACAGATACGCAGTATTTT.